A selection of T cell receptor beta chains follows, all from one sample in a study of beta chain features in type 1 diabetes. Only in-frame clones appear in the TCRdb table, and some are missing; sequencing was by immunoSEQ multiplex PCR. The table has about 660,000 clones, over 13% seen once; the top ten hold 0.035% to 0.04%. The sample comprised naive CD4+ T cells from blood. The receptors shown here come from a man younger than 35 with type 1 diabetes. The CDR3 runs from the conserved cysteine through the conserved F or W. Fields, in order: CDR3 protein, V gene.

cdr3_aa: CASSLASGQGAYEQYF
v_call: TRBV5-1

cdr3_aa: CASTLRGQDEAFF
v_call: TRBV28

cdr3_aa: CAGSQGFYGYTF
v_call: TRBV30

cdr3_aa: CASSHPTSGRGEQFF
v_call: TRBV14

cdr3_aa: CASTGGGAGPYNEQFF
v_call: TRBV5-1

cdr3_aa: CSVGTSEETQYF
v_call: TRBV29-1

cdr3_aa: CASTPGDRAYGYTF
v_call: TRBV6-5

cdr3_aa: CASSVSGTNSGGYTF
v_call: TRBV9

cdr3_aa: CASSFSAGVAYNEQFF
v_call: TRBV11-3

cdr3_aa: CASSVGVNQGEKLFF
v_call: TRBV9

cdr3_aa: CAWSVGLNYGYTF
v_call: TRBV30

cdr3_aa: CASSYDQRRETQYF
v_call: TRBV25-1

cdr3_aa: CASSPWTSGGDYNEQFF
v_call: TRBV7-9

cdr3_aa: CASSEGTVATNEKLFF
v_call: TRBV5-1

cdr3_aa: CASSRTSGRNTGELFF
v_call: TRBV5-1

cdr3_aa: CAWREQPNSGNTIYF
v_call: TRBV30